These 13 T cell receptor beta chains were sequenced from one sample in a study of cytomegalovirus exposure and HLA in healthy donors. Only in-frame clones appear in the TCRdb table, and some are missing; sequencing was by immunoSEQ multiplex PCR. The sample lists fewer than 150,000 clones; more than 70% were seen once. Sequenced sample: PBMCs. The receptors shown here come from a man aged 18-30 years in good health and CMV-seronegative.

J is TRBJ2-6 and V is TRBV4-1, with 8 bases identical to TRBD1. Germline V gene lookup returns CDR1 MGHRA and CDR2 YSYEKL. Unmatched junction bases numbered 6, after V lost 4 bases and J lost 1 base. The CDR3 totals 17 residues. Here the CDR3 DNA reads TGCGCCAGCAGCCCCGGGACAGGAGTGTCTGGGGCCAACGTCCTGACTTTC. Amino acid sequence: CASSPGTGVSGANVLTF.

V is TRBV9 and J is TRBJ2-3; 7 positions match TRBD2. The CDR3 has 16 amino acids. Germline V gives CDR1 SGDLS, CDR2 YYNGEE. J lost 4 bases, V lost 0 bases, and 8 bases had no gene match. The CDR3 DNA reads TGTGCCAGCAGCGTAGTCTCTGCGGGAGTGGCAGATACGCAGTATTTT. It yields the protein CASSVVSAGVADTQYF.

The chain recombines TRBV6-5 with TRBJ2-2; no definite D call. V lost 8 bases to trimming and J lost 5 bases, with 6 bases between them. The CDR3 covers 11 residues. CDR1 is MNHEY and CDR2 is SVGAGI in the germline V gene. The CDR3: CASYKTGELFF. The CDR3 DNA follows: TGTGCCAGCTACAAAACCGGGGAGCTGTTTTTT.

This clone was detected only once. The chain uses TRBV7-8 and TRBJ2-6, with TRBD2 identical over 7 bases. The junction had 7 bases not matched to a gene; V was cut back by 2 bases and J by 0 bases. The V gene's germline CDR1 is SGHVS and CDR2 FQNEAQ. The CDR3 is 18 amino acids. CDR3 nucleotides: TGTGCCAGCAGCTTAATGGGACTAACCACCTCTGGGGCCAACGTCCTGACTTTC. Translated, it gives CASSLMGLTTSGANVLTF.

The chain joins TRBV7-9 to TRBJ1-4, with TRBD1 identical over 8 bases. The CDR3 extends over 15 amino acids. V was clipped by 6 bases and J by 7 bases; unmatched bases: 10. Per germline, CDR1 SEHNR and CDR2 FQNEAQ (reference sequence). CDR3 nucleotide sequence: TGTGCCAGCAGAAGCGACAGGGGCGTTAGTGAAAAACTGTTTTTT. Its protein is CASRSDRGVSEKLFF. The complete variable domain, with remaining parts taken from reference TRBV7-9 and TRBJ1-4, reads DTGVSQNPRHKITKRGQNVTFRCDPISEHNRLYWYRQTLGQGPEFLTYFQNEAQLEKSRLLSDRFSAERPKGSFSTLEIQRTEQGDSAMYLCASRSDRGVSEKLFFGSGTQLSVL.

This chain joins TRBV6-5 and TRBJ1-1, with 8 bases that match TRBD1. With V trimmed by 5 bases and J by 4 bases, 9 bases remained unmatched. Per the germline V gene, CDR1 is MNHEY and CDR2 is SVGAGI. CDR3 size: 15 residues. The DNA for the CDR3 is TGTGCCAGCAGTCGAAGCCAGGGGGCTGGCACTGAAGCTTTCTTT. It translates to CASSRSQGAGTEAFF.

V usage is TRBV7-8 and J usage is TRBJ1-5, with a tentative D call TRBD1 (5 bases). This CDR3 comprises 14 residues. From germline, CDR1 is SGHVS and CDR2 FQNEAQ. The V end lost 5 bases, the J end lost 1 base, and 9 bases lay between the germline ends. CDR3 region: CASSKRTSNQPQHF. DNA for the CDR3: TGTGCCAGCAGCAAACGGACAAGCAATCAGCCCCAGCATTTT.

The chain recombines TRBV6-1 with TRBJ1-2, with 10 bases fitting TRBD1. This CDR3 spans 14 amino acids. Germline loops: CDR1 MNHNS, CDR2 SASEGT. Trimming took 6 bases from V and 8 from J; bases not matched to a gene: 9. This CDR3 is CASRSATGGVGYTF. CDR3 bases: TGTGCCAGCAGGTCAGCGACAGGGGGCGTGGGCTACACCTTC.

This clone was observed once. This chain links TRBV7-6 with TRBJ1-4, with TRBD1 matching 8 bases. This CDR3 has 14 residues. Unmatched junction bases numbered 8, after V lost 6 bases and J lost 8 bases. Germline assignment: CDR1 SGHVS and CDR2 FNYEAQ. CDR3 loop: CASSPRQGFEKLFF. The CDR3 DNA reads TGTGCCAGCAGTCCGAGACAGGGGTTCGAAAAACTGTTTTTT.

This sequence joins TRBV27 and TRBJ1-5; D is ambiguous. V was trimmed by 2 bases and J by 3 bases, leaving 8 bases between them. The germline V gene encodes CDR1 MNHEY and CDR2 SMNVEV (reference sequence). CDR3 length: 14 residues. CDR3 in amino acids: CASSLVRDNQPQHF. DNA for the CDR3: TGTGCCAGCAGTTTAGTTCGGGACAATCAGCCCCAGCATTTT.

The V gene is TRBV28, the J gene TRBJ1-2, with D unclear. Trimming cost V 5 bases and J 6 bases, with 7 bases left between them. CDR1 MDHEN and CDR2 SYDVKM come from the germline V gene. The CDR3 has 11 residues. In nucleotides, the CDR3 is TGTGCCAGCAGTCGCCGAGATGGCTACACCTTC. It specifies CASSRRDGYTF.

This rearrangement joins TRBV28 to TRBJ2-7; D is unclear. Trimming took off 9 bases at V and 1 base at J, with 16 bases between the two ends. The CDR3 is 14 amino acids. From germline, CDR1 is MDHEN and CDR2 SYDVKM. The CDR3 region is CASHLGSSSYEQYF. For the CDR3, the DNA is TGTGCCAGTCATCTGGGCAGTAGTTCCTACGAGCAGTACTTC.

The chain uses TRBV25-1 and TRBJ2-7; the match to TRBD2 covers 12 bases. Unmatched junction bases numbered 6, after V lost 5 bases and J lost 1 base. The CDR3 runs 16 residues. CDR1 is MGHDK, CDR2 SYGVNS, per germline. The CDR3 is CASSPRLAGVSYEQYF. CDR3 DNA sequence: TGTGCCAGCAGTCCCAGACTAGCGGGAGTATCCTACGAGCAGTACTTC.